Shown below are 28 T cell receptor beta chains from a single sample sequenced in a study of blood T cell repertoires in COVID-19. Generated by immunoSEQ multiplex PCR, the TCRdb table keeps only in-frame clones and is missing some. The repertoire holds about 85,000 clones, with roughly 89% as singletons. Sequencing used peripheral blood. The receptors were sampled from a man over 45 with acute or convalescent COVID-19.

The chain employs TRBV7-2 and TRBJ2-4; 14 bases are a match to TRBD2. V was pared by 0 bases and J by 7 bases, with 5 bases of the junction left unmatched. Per germline, CDR1 SGHTA and CDR2 FQGNSA. The CDR3 sequence is 17 residues long. CDR3 DNA sequence: TGTGCCAGCAGCTTAGCCGGGGGGACTAGCGGGAGTAACATTCAGTACTTC. Translation: CASSLAGGTSGSNIQYF.

CDR3 sequence reads: CASSLARVNTEAFF. The CDR3 DNA sequence: TGTGCCAGCAGCTTAGCCAGGGTTAACACTGAAGCTTTCTTT. The J gene is TRBJ1-1, the V gene TRBV7-2, with D possibly being TRBD1 (5 bases). The germline V and J ends were trimmed by 0 bases and 2 bases, with 7 bases remaining between them. The CDR3 sequence is 14 residues long. The germline gives CDR1 SGHTA, CDR2 FQGNSA.

This clone has just one count. The chain combines TRBV19 with TRBJ1-2; D gene uncertain. The V end lost 3 bases, the J end lost 4 bases, and 9 bases lay between the germline ends. The CDR3 extends over 13 amino acids. Germline CDR1 and CDR2: LNHDA and SQIVND (reference sequence). CDR3 sequence: CASSIRAAYGYTF. CDR3 DNA: TGTGCCAGTAGTATTCGCGCCGCCTATGGCTACACCTTC.

The chain has TRBV19 and TRBJ2-1, with TRBD2 identical over 11 bases. The V gene end was trimmed by 3 bases and the J gene end by 2 bases; junction bases not matched to a gene: 0. Germline V CDR1 and CDR2: LNHDA, SQIVND (reference sequence). CDR3 size: 15 residues. CDR3 residues: CASSMTSGAYNEQFF. The DNA of the CDR3 is TGTGCCAGTAGTATGACTAGCGGGGCCTACAATGAGCAGTTCTTC.

The chain has TRBV19 and TRBJ1-2, with D perhaps TRBD1 (6 bases). V dropped 8 bases and J dropped 7 bases, with 11 bases sitting between them. CDR1 and CDR2 from the germline V gene are LNHDA and SQIVND (reference sequence). The CDR3 contains 11 residues. The CDR3 DNA is TGTGCCAGTTCTAAAGGGGGTGGCTACACCTTC. Protein: CASSKGGGYTF.

The rearrangement links TRBV7-8 to TRBJ1-1; 11 positions match TRBD1. The germline CDR1 and CDR2 sequences are SGHVS and FQNEAQ. CDR3 length: 15 residues. The trim removed 4 bases at V and 6 bases at J, leaving 7 bases unmatched. As DNA, the CDR3 is TGTGCCAGCAGCTCGACCGGACAGGGGGCGTCTGAAGCTTTCTTT. Protein sequence: CASSSTGQGASEAFF. Filled out from reference TRBV7-8 and TRBJ1-1, the complete variable domain reads GAGVSQSPRYKVAKRGQDVALRCDPISGHVSLFWYQQALGQGPEFLTYFQNEAQLDKSGLPSDRFFAERPEGSVSTLKIQRTQQEDSAVYLCASSSTGQGASEAFFGQGTRLTVV.

V gene TRBV2 combines with J gene TRBJ2-7; 7 bases are shared with TRBD2. Trimming cost V 11 bases and J 0 bases; bases outside gene matches: 4. The V gene's germline CDR1 is SNHLY and CDR2 FYNNEI. This CDR3 is 12 amino acids long. This CDR3 is CAAGDNSYEQYF. Here the CDR3 DNA reads TGTGCCGCGGGGGATAACTCCTACGAGCAGTACTTC. Combining the CDR3 with reference TRBV2 and TRBJ2-7 gives the whole variable domain EPEVTQTPSHQVTQMGQEVILRCVPISNHLYFYWYRQILGQKVEFLVSFYNNEISEKSEIFDDQFSVERPDGSNFTLKIRSTKLEDSAMYFCAAGDNSYEQYFGPGTRLTVT.

The V and J genes are TRBV12-3 or TRBV12-4 and TRBJ2-2; no clear D gene. The CDR3 has 13 amino acids. Between the trimmed V and J ends, which lost 7 bases and 9 bases, there was a span of 15 bases. The CDR3 reads CASTVSSAWELFF. For the CDR3, the DNA is TGTGCCAGCACCGTGAGTAGTGCCTGGGAGCTGTTTTTT.

The genes are TRBV12-3 or TRBV12-4 and TRBJ2-1, with 9 bases that match TRBD1. Unmatched junction bases numbered 1, after V lost 6 bases and J lost 4 bases. The CDR3 consists of 13 residues. For the CDR3, the DNA is TGTGCCAGCAGGGGACAGGGTTACAATGAGCAGTTCTTC. Protein: CASRGQGYNEQFF.

V usage is TRBV2 and J usage is TRBJ2-1; the match to TRBD2 covers 12 bases. This CDR3 is 16 amino acids long. Losses at the gene ends were 8 bases for V and 5 bases for J; bases not matched to a gene: 10. Germline V gene lookup returns CDR1 SNHLY and CDR2 FYNNEI. The CDR3 DNA follows: TGTGCCAGCGGAAAAGGACTAGCGGGATTGGACAATGAGCAGTTCTTC. This sequence encodes CASGKGLAGLDNEQFF.

V gene TRBV7-6 combines with J gene TRBJ2-1; D is perhaps TRBD1 (5 bases). Trimming stripped 5 bases from V and 8 bases from J, with 19 bases between. The germline V gene has CDR1 SGHVS and CDR2 FNYEAQ. The CDR3 is 15 amino acids. In DNA form, the CDR3 reads TGTGCCAGCAGCCCCCTCAGGGAAAAGTTCCATGAGCAGTTCTTC. Translation gives CASSPLREKFHEQFF.

This clone occurred a few times. The CDR3 is CASSVGTGSQPQHF. The CDR3 DNA reads TGTGCCAGCAGCGTAGGGACAGGGTCCCAGCCCCAGCATTTT. The chain joins TRBV9 to TRBJ1-5, with 8 bases identical to TRBD1. The V segment lost 0 bases and the J segment 7 bases; nucleotides outside the gene matches: 3. CDR3 length: 14 residues. The V gene's germline CDR1 is SGDLS and CDR2 YYNGEE.

This chain uses TRBV24-1 with TRBJ2-5, with 10 bases matching TRBD2. This CDR3 is built from 16 residues. With 2 bases clipped from V and 5 bases from J, the junction kept 7 bases outside the gene matches. The germline V gene has CDR1 KGHDR and CDR2 SFDVKD. In DNA form, the CDR3 reads TGTGCCACCAGTGATTCTAGCGGGAGTATTTTGGAGACCCAGTACTTC. It translates to CATSDSSGSILETQYF.

This chain links TRBV11-2 with TRBJ2-3; 9 bases are shared with TRBD2. J gave up 2 bases and V 5 bases, and 11 bases lay outside the gene matches. Germline V gene data show CDR1 as SGHAT and CDR2 as FQNNGV. CDR3 length: 17 residues. CDR3 in DNA: TGTGCCAGCAGCCCCGGCGGTAGCGGGGGCTACACAGATACGCAGTATTTT. Encoded protein: CASSPGGSGGYTDTQYF.

This chain joins TRBV2 and TRBJ1-6; perhaps TRBD1 as D (5 bases). The CDR3 has 15 amino acids. CDR1 and CDR2 from the germline V gene are SNHLY and FYNNEI. V lost 6 bases, J lost 5 bases, and 14 bases lay in between. CDR3 protein: CASSDLGVDNSPLHF. CDR3 sequence (DNA): TGTGCCAGCAGCGACTTAGGGGTGGATAATTCACCCCTCCACTTT.

The chain uses TRBV7-9 and TRBJ2-3; TRBD1 matches 8 bases. In germline, CDR1 is SEHNR, CDR2 FQNEAQ (reference sequence). The CDR3 runs 16 residues. Trimming took 5 bases from V and 4 from J; bases not matched to a gene: 11. In nucleotides, the CDR3 is TGTGCCAGCAGCCCCAGGGGACAGGTTGGAGCAGATACGCAGTATTTT. Protein: CASSPRGQVGADTQYF. The full variable domain, completed using reference TRBV7-9 and TRBJ2-3, is DTGVSQNPRHKITKRGQNVTFRCDPISEHNRLYWYRQTLGQGPEFLTYFQNEAQLEKSRLLSDRFSAERPKGSFSTLEIQRTEQGDSAMYLCASSPRGQVGADTQYFGPGTRLTVL.

V and J are TRBV19 and TRBJ1-1, with 9 nucleotides matching TRBD1. This CDR3 is 15 amino acids long. The V gene's germline CDR1 is LNHDA and CDR2 SQIVND (reference sequence). The junction had 7 bases not matched to a gene; V was cut back by 3 bases and J by 5 bases. The CDR3 loop is CASSIGDRGWTEAFF. The CDR3 DNA reads TGTGCCAGTAGTATCGGAGACAGGGGGTGGACTGAAGCTTTCTTT. Combining the CDR3 with reference TRBV19 and TRBJ1-1 gives the whole variable domain DGGITQSPKYLFRKEGQNVTLSCEQNLNHDAMYWYRQDPGQGLRLIYYSQIVNDFQKGDIAEGYSVSREKKESFPLTVTSAQKNPTAFYLCASSIGDRGWTEAFFGQGTRLTVV.

The chain uses TRBV19 and TRBJ2-7; 9 bases are a match to TRBD2. CDR1 and CDR2 (germline): LNHDA, SQIVND (reference sequence). The V gene end was trimmed by 3 bases and the J gene end by 4 bases; junction bases not matched to a gene: 4. The CDR3 sequence is 14 residues long. Here the CDR3 reads CASSIGREGYEQYF. The CDR3 region has the DNA TGTGCCAGTAGTATTGGGCGGGAGGGGTACGAGCAGTACTTC.

The V and J genes are TRBV7-6 and TRBJ2-3; 7 bases fit TRBD1. Germline CDR1 SGHVS, CDR2 FNYEAQ. This CDR3 is 16 amino acids long. V gave up 0 bases and J gave up 0 bases; unmatched junction bases: 3. The CDR3 DNA is TGTGCCAGCAGCTTAGCGACAGGGCGGAGCACAGATACGCAGTATTTT. Encoded protein: CASSLATGRSTDTQYF.

The chain joins TRBV6-5 to TRBJ1-5, with 7 bases identical to TRBD1. Germline CDR1 MNHEY, CDR2 SVGAGI. Unmatched junction bases numbered 1, after V lost 8 bases and J lost 0 bases. The CDR3 is 13 residues long. CDR3 protein: CASRQGSNQPQHF. CDR3 coding DNA: TGTGCCAGCCGACAGGGTAGCAATCAGCCCCAGCATTTT.

The chain is built from TRBV27 and TRBJ1-4; 9 nucleotides match TRBD1. From germline, CDR1 is MNHEY and CDR2 SMNVEV (reference sequence). CDR3 size: 15 residues. The J segment lost 5 bases and the V segment lost 4 bases, leaving 5 bases of the junction unmatched. The DNA for the CDR3 is TGTGCCAGCAGTTCTTTGACAGGGGGGAATGAAAAACTGTTTTTT. Protein: CASSSLTGGNEKLFF. Combining the CDR3 with reference TRBV27 and TRBJ1-4 gives the whole variable domain EAQVTQNPRYLITVTGKKLTVTCSQNMNHEYMSWYRQDPGLGLRQIYYSMNVEVTDKGDVPEGYKVSRKEKRNFPLILESPSPNQTSLYFCASSSLTGGNEKLFFGSGTQLSVL.

The J gene is TRBJ2-1, the V gene TRBV2; 7 bases line up with TRBD2. The CDR3 consists of 15 residues. Germline-derived CDR1 and CDR2 are SNHLY and FYNNEI. V lost 4 bases, J lost 8 bases, and 11 bases stayed unmatched. CDR3 amino acids: CASSGEAGEVHEQFF. The DNA for the CDR3 is TGTGCCAGCAGTGGGGAGGCGGGAGAGGTTCATGAGCAGTTCTTC.

The chain carries TRBV7-2 and TRBJ1-2; 7 bases are a match to TRBD1. The germline V gene has CDR1 SGHTA and CDR2 FQGNSA. V gave up 3 bases and J gave up 2 bases; unmatched junction bases: 9. This CDR3 contains 16 residues. In nucleotides, the CDR3 is TGTGCCAGCAGCTTCGGGACAGCGGGGGAGAACTATGGCTACACCTTC. It codes for CASSFGTAGENYGYTF.

The rearrangement links TRBV4-1 to TRBJ2-3; possible D gene TRBD1, 7 bases. V lost 4 bases to trimming and J lost 3 bases, with 17 bases between them. CDR3 length equals 16 residues. Germline CDR1 is MGHRA and CDR2 is YSYEKL. For the CDR3, the DNA is TGCGCCAGCAGCCCCAGGGGGGTTCGAGAAACAGATACGCAGTATTTT. Its translation is CASSPRGVRETDTQYF.

The rearrangement joins TRBV5-6 to TRBJ2-7; 7 bases are a match to TRBD1. There are 14 residues in the CDR3. V gave up 4 bases and J gave up 3 bases; unmatched junction bases: 7. Germline V lookup: CDR1 SGHDT, CDR2 YYEEEE. The CDR3 DNA reads TGTGCCAGCAGCCACGGACAGGCCGACTACGAGCAGTACTTC. Translated, it gives CASSHGQADYEQYF.

The rearrangement joins TRBV2 to TRBJ2-7; D unresolved. The CDR3 runs to 13 residues. Germline V lookup: CDR1 SNHLY, CDR2 FYNNEI. Between the trimmed V and J ends, which lost 4 bases and 9 bases, there was a span of 16 bases. CDR3 in DNA: TGTGCCAGCAGTGTCGCCATCCGACGCGGGCAGTACTTC. The encoded protein is CASSVAIRRGQYF.

The rearrangement joins TRBV7-3 to TRBJ2-2, with 8 bases matching TRBD1. CDR1 and CDR2 from the germline V gene are SGHTA and FQGTGA. This CDR3 contains 15 residues. V was clipped by 5 bases and J by 4 bases; unmatched bases: 6. This CDR3 reads CASSLDTGGTGELFF. The CDR3 bases are TGTGCCAGCAGCCTCGACACAGGGGGCACCGGGGAGCTGTTTTTT.

The J gene is TRBJ2-5, the V gene TRBV6-5; D may be TRBD2 (5 bases). The CDR3 runs to 12 residues. Deletions cut 5 bases from V and 5 bases from J, with 9 bases between. Germline CDR1 is MNHEY and CDR2 is SVGAGI. The CDR3 nucleotides are TGTGCCAGCAGTCGCACGGGGGAGACCCAGTACTTC. As protein: CASSRTGETQYF.